The sequence of this T cell receptor beta chain was determined in a study of memory CD8 T cells in hepatitis C reinfection. Generated by immunoSEQ multiplex PCR, the TCRdb table keeps only in-frame clones and is missing some. The table lists around 45,000 clones, approximately 87% of them singletons. From germline, CDR1 is SGHDT and CDR2 YYEEEE. The CDR3 runs to 15 residues. The time point here: peak reinfection, 3 to 8 weeks after reinfection detection. No in vitro expansion preceded TCR sequencing of the sorted cells. The chain is built from TRBV5-6 and TRBJ2-5; 7 nucleotides line up with TRBD1. The J call may not be correct, given that the DNA end is closer to TRBJ2-7. Sequencing input: naive CD8+ T cells sorted from blood. This TCR was recovered from a man younger than 35 with hepatitis C virus infection. The CDR3 sequence: CASSPTPGQNYEQYF. CDR3 coding DNA: TGTGCCAGCAGCCCTACTCCGGGACAGAACTACGAGCAGTACTTC.